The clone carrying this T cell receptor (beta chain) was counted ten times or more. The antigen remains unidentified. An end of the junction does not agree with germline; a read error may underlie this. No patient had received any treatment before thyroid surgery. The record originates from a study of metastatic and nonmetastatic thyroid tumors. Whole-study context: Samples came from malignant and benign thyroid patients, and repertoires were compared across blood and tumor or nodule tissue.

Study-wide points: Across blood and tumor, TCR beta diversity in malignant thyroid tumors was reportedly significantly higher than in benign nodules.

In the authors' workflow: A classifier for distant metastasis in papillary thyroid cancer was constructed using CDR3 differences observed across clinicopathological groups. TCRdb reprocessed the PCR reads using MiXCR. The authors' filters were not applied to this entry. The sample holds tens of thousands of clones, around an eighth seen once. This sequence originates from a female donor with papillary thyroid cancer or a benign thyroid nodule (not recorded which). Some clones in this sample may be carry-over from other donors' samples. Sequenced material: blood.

CDR3 residues: CASSFMFRSSTDAQYF. The DNA for the CDR3 is TGCGCCAGCAGCTTTATGTTCCGTTCTAGCACAGATGCGCAGTATTTT. This chain joins TRBV5-1 and TRBJ2-3; a weak D match, TRBD2 (5 bases). The CDR3 length is 16 residues. Looked up from germline, CDR1 is SGHRS and CDR2 is YFSETQ.